A selection of T cell receptor beta chains follows, all from one sample in a study of identifying expanded T cells in peripheral blood. The protocol was immunoSEQ multiplex PCR, while the TCRdb copy is restricted to in-frame clones and leaves out a portion. This table holds some 75,000 clones, 90% found once. Sample: blood. All receptors derive from a person aged 18 to 75 in good health. Both conserved end residues are part of each CDR3. A D gene is named only where the DNA matches it firmly. The size entry is marked missing in some rows and otherwise reads once, few, many or a size class.

>TRBV7-3|TRBD2|TRBJ2-1|NA
CASGLAGSNNEQFF
TGTGCCAGCGGTCTAGCGGGATCGAATAATGAGCAGTTCTTC
>TRBV7-6|NA|TRBJ1-6|NA
CASSLAQGPSRPNSPLHF
TGTGCCAGCAGCTTAGCCCAGGGCCCATCAAGGCCTAATTCACCCCTCCACTTT
>TRBV5-1|NA|TRBJ1-1|NA
CASSLELNTEAFF
TGCGCCAGCAGCTTGGAGTTGAACACTGAAGCTTTCTTT
>TRBV4-3|TRBD2|TRBJ2-5|NA
CASSQENQRGMQYF
TGCGCCAGCAGCCAAGAAAATCAGCGGGGGATGCAGTACTTC
>TRBV5-4|TRBD1|TRBJ1-4|NA
CASSLGTGVEKLFF
TGTGCCAGCAGCTTGGGGACAGGGGTTGAAAAACTGTTTTTT
>TRBV5-4|NA|TRBJ1-3|NA
CASSLWGSGNTIYF
TGTGCCAGCAGCTTGTGGGGTTCTGGAAACACCATATATTTT
>TRBV7-2|TRBD1|TRBJ1-3|NA
CASSSDRGPSGNTIYF
TGTGCCAGCAGCTCGGACAGGGGTCCCTCTGGAAACACCATATATTTT
>TRBV14|NA|TRBJ2-1|NA
CASSQDRGTLIHNEQFF
TGTGCCAGCAGCCAAGATAGAGGGACCCTAATTCACAATGAGCAGTTCTTC
>TRBV19|NA|TRBJ2-2|NA
CASKAGLGGELFF
TGTGCCAGTAAGGCCGGACTTGGCGGGGAGCTGTTTTTT
>TRBV4-1|NA|TRBJ1-1|once
CASSQDGGRTEAFF
TGCGCCAGCAGCCAGGACGGGGGAAGGACTGAAGCTTTCTTT
>TRBV7-2|TRBD2|TRBJ2-5|NA
CASSSDSGTETQYF
TGTGCCAGCAGTTCAGATAGCGGGACGGAGACCCAGTACTTC
>TRBV29-1|NA|TRBJ2-5|NA
CSVERGTQETQYF
TGCAGCGTTGAAAGGGGGACTCAAGAGACCCAGTACTTC
>TRBV7-9|TRBD1|TRBJ2-1|NA
CASSLGQGPGNEQFF
TGTGCCAGCAGCTTAGGACAGGGGCCGGGCAATGAGCAGTTCTTC
>TRBV11-2|NA|TRBJ2-7|NA
CASSPGRRAEKQYF
TGTGCCAGCAGCCCGGGACGCCGAGCTGAGAAGCAGTACTTC
>TRBV10-3|NA|TRBJ1-1|NA
CAISESRNTEAFF
TGTGCCATCAGTGAGTCGAGGAACACTGAAGCTTTCTTT
>TRBV9|NA|TRBJ1-2|NA
CASSPSATRNYGYTF
TGTGCCAGCAGCCCCTCGGCCACTCGAAACTATGGCTACACCTTC
>TRBV5-1|NA|TRBJ2-1|NA
CASCAEDSSYNEQFF
TGCGCCAGCTGCGCCGAGGACAGCTCCTACAATGAGCAGTTCTTC
>TRBV18|NA|TRBJ2-7|NA
CASSPGDSYEQYF
TGTGCCAGCTCACCAGGGGACTCCTACGAGCAGTACTTC
>TRBV7-9|NA|TRBJ2-5|NA
CASSLSGLGETQYF
TGTGCCAGCAGCTTATCGGGATTAGGAGAGACCCAGTACTTC
>TRBV30|NA|TRBJ2-5|NA
CAWINRDRSSQETQYF
TGTGCCTGGATCAATCGTGACAGATCCTCGCAAGAGACCCAGTACTTC
>TRBV29-1|NA|TRBJ2-7|NA
CSVETSAGAAYEQYF
TGCAGCGTTGAAACCTCGGCAGGGGCCGCCTACGAGCAGTACTTC
>TRBV5-1|NA|TRBJ2-5|NA
CASSSNPTEGRGTQYF
TGCGCCAGCAGCTCTAATCCGACGGAGGGCCGGGGGACCCAGTACTTC
>TRBV28|NA|TRBJ1-1|NA
CASSRGPGTVNTEAFF
TGTGCCAGCAGTCGCGGCCCAGGGACGGTGAACACTGAAGCTTTCTTT
>TRBV7-2|TRBD2|TRBJ2-2|NA
CASSLVLAGGTGELFF
TGTGCCAGCAGCTTAGTACTAGCGGGAGGCACCGGGGAGCTGTTTTTT
>TRBV10-2|NA|TRBJ2-7|NA
CASSESYEQYF
TGCGCCAGCAGTGAGAGCTACGAGCAGTACTTC
>TRBV7-6|NA|TRBJ2-5|NA
CASSLVSGLGQETQYF
TGTGCCAGCAGCTTAGTATCTGGTTTGGGGCAAGAGACCCAGTACTTC
>TRBV19|NA|TRBJ1-2|few
CASSRGNYGYTF
TGTGCCAGTAGTAGGGGAAACTATGGCTACACCTTC
>TRBV19|TRBD1|TRBJ1-4|NA
CASSINGQGNEKLFF
TGTGCCAGTAGTATCAACGGACAGGGCAATGAAAAACTGTTTTTT
>TRBV11-1|TRBD2|TRBJ2-1|NA
CASSLDPSGPYNEQFF
TGTGCCAGCAGCTTAGACCCTAGCGGGCCATACAATGAGCAGTTCTTC
>TRBV30|TRBD2|TRBJ2-5|NA
CAWSLGLAPETQYF
TGTGCCTGGAGTCTGGGACTAGCACCCGAGACCCAGTACTTC
>TRBV28|NA|TRBJ1-4|NA
CASSLRGEKLFF
TGTGCCAGCAGTTTAAGAGGCGAAAAACTGTTTTTT
>TRBV29-1|TRBD1|TRBJ1-2|medium-sized
CSVGQGNGGYTF
TGCAGCGTGGGACAGGGGAACGGTGGCTACACCTTC
>TRBV5-4|TRBD2|TRBJ2-3|NA
CASTTQRGANTDTQYF
TGTGCCAGCACGACCCAGCGGGGGGCCAACACAGATACGCAGTATTTT
>TRBV7-2|NA|TRBJ1-6|NA
CASSSVSLASYNSPLHF
TGTGCCAGCAGCTCCGTGTCCCTGGCCTCCTATAATTCACCCCTCCACTTT
>TRBV6-5|NA|TRBJ1-6|few
CASSYSLGANSPLHF
TGTGCCAGCAGTTACTCGCTTGGGGCCAATTCACCCCTCCACTTT
>TRBV14|NA|TRBJ2-7|NA
CASSQGDRYEQYF
TGTGCCAGCAGCCAAGGTGACCGCTACGAGCAGTACTTC
>TRBV25-1|NA|TRBJ2-5|once
CASSDFSREETQYF
TGTGCCAGCAGTGACTTTAGCCGGGAGGAGACCCAGTACTTC